This T cell receptor beta chain was observed in a study of early T cells in non-severe SARS-CoV-2 infection. About the study: Sequencing of bulk RNA from unsorted whole blood was done, without chain pairing.

The TCR library protocol was used to attach unique molecular identifiers. These identifiers were attached to individual cDNA molecules. TCRdb itself ran the 5' RACE reads through MiXCR, one entry per CDR3 protein. Counted here are approximately 81,000 distinct CDR3 sequences, less than 8% occurring once; the ten biggest clones make up less than 9.5%. This clonotype came up many times. The CDR3 spans 15 residues. V gave up 1 base and J gave up 3 bases; unmatched junction bases: 5. The germline V gene has CDR1 LGHNA and CDR2 YNFKEQ. The sequenced sample consisted of whole blood. V is TRBV4-2 and J is TRBJ2-7, with 8 positions matching TRBD1. The TCR comes from an adult who was a healthcare worker with PCR-confirmed SARS-CoV-2 infection or an uninfected control (not recorded which). DNA for the CDR3: TGTGCCAGCAGCCAAGTTTTAGGACAGGGCTACGAGCAGTACTTC. Translation: CASSQVLGQGYEQYF.